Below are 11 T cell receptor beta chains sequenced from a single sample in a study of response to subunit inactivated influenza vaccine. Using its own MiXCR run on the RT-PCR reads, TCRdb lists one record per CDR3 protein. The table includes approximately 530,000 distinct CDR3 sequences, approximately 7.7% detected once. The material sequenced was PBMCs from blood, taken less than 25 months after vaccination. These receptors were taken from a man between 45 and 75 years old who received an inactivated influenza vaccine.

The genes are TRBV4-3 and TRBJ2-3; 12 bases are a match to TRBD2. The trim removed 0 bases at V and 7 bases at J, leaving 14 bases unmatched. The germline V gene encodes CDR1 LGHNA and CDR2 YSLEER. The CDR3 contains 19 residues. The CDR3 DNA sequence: TGCGCCAGCAGCCAAGAATGGACTAGCGGGATGGGTTCGGCTAATACGCAGTATTTT. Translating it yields CASSQEWTSGMGSANTQYF.

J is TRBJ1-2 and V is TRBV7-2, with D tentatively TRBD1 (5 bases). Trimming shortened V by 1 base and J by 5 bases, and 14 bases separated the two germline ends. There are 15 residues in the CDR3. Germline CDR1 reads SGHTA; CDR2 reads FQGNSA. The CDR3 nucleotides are TGTGCCAGCAGCTTAGGTCCCGGGGCGGGGTATGGCTACACCTTC. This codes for CASSLGPGAGYGYTF.

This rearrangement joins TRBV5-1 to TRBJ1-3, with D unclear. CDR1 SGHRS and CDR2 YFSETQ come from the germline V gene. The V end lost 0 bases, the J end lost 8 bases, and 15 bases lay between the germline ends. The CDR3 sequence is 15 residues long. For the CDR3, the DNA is TGCGCCAGCAGCTTGGCAGGTGTCTACGGGGACACCATATATTTT. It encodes CASSLAGVYGDTIYF. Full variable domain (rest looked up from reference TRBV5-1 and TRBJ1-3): KAGVTQTPRYLIKTRGQQVTLSCSPISGHRSVSWYQQTPGQGLQFLFEYFSETQRNKGNFPGRFSGRQFSNSRSEMNVSTLELGDSALYLCASSLAGVYGDTIYFGEGSWLTVV.

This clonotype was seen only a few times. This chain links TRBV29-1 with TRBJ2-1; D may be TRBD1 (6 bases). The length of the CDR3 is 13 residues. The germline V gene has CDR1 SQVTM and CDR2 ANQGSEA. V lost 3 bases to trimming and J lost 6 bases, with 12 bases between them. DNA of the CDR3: TGCAGCGTTGAGCAGGGGATTTCCAATGAGCAGTTCTTC. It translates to CSVEQGISNEQFF.

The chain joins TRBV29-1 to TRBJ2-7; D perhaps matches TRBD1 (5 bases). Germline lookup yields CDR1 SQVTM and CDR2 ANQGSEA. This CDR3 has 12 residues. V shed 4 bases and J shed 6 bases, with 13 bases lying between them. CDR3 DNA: TGCAGCGTTGTGGTTAGGGGCGCCGAGCAGTACTTC. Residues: CSVVVRGAEQYF.

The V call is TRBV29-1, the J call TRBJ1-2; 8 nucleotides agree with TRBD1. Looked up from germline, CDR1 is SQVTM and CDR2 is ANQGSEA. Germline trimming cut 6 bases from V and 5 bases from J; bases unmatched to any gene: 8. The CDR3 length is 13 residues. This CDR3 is CSVGLDRVYGYTF. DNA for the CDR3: TGCAGCGTCGGATTGGACAGGGTTTATGGCTACACCTTC.

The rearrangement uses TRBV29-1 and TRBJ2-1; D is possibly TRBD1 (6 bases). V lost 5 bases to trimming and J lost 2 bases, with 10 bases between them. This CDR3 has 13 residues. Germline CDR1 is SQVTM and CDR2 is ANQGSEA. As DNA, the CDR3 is TGCAGCGTTATGACAGGCGCCTACAATGAGCAGTTCTTC. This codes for CSVMTGAYNEQFF.

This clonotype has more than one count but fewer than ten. The CDR3 reads CASGARGWRETQYF. Here the CDR3 DNA reads TGTGCCAGCGGGGCCCGGGGATGGAGAGAGACCCAGTACTTC. This rearrangement joins TRBV12-3 or TRBV12-4 to TRBJ2-5; D tentatively fits TRBD1 or TRBD2 (5 bases each). The CDR3 sequence is 14 residues long. V was pared by 8 bases and J by 4 bases, with 17 bases between.

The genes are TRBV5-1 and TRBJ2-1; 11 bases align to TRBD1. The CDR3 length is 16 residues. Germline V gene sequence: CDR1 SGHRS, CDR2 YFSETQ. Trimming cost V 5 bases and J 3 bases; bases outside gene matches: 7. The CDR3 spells CASRNAGTGGYNEQFF. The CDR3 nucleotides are TGCGCCAGCAGAAATGCCGGGACAGGGGGCTACAATGAGCAGTTCTTC.

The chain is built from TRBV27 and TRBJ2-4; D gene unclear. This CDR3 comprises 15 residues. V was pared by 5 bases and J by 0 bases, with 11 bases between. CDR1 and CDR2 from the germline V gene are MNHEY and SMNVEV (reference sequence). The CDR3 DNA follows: TGTGCCAGCAGTGCTTTACCAATAGCCAAAAACATTCAGTACTTC. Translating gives CASSALPIAKNIQYF.

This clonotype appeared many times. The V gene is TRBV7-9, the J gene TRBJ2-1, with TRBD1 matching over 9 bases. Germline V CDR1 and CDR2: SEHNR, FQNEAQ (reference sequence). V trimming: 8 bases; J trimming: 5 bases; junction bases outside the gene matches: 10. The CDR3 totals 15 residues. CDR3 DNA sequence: TGTGCCAGCGGCAAGGGGACAGGGTATAACAATGAGCAGTTCTTC. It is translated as CASGKGTGYNNEQFF.